The TCR beta chain described here comes from a study of blood T cell repertoires in COVID-19 (dated by TCRdb to about 2020). With respect to the entire study: Samples from collaborators originated in the United States, Italy and Spain and spanned both the acute and convalescent phases of COVID-19. Where HLA class I and class II types were available, the types were taken from metadata supplied by the sample provider, not from assay-based typing. The dataset comprised deeply sampled blood TCRbeta repertoires from subjects exposed to, actively infected with, or recovered from COVID-19. The prospective study material was composed of cDNA or gDNA derived from T cells, B-cell-depleted T cells, or PBMCs. The repertoires were made available in a free public database intended to serve as a resource for research on the immune response to SARS-CoV-2. Samples were obtained from the ongoing ImmuneRACE study (first 160 participants) and from 950 to 1,500 subjects provided by 6 global collaborators. Nearly every sample came with metadata listing a de-identified subject ID, COVID-19 status, age in years and sex.

TCRbeta CDR3 regions were amplified from genomic DNA by means of the immunoSEQ Assay, a bias-controlled multiplex PCR. Under the source paper's analysis protocol: The number of nucleated cells in each sample was estimated from the amplification of reference gene primers within the assay. To quantify the absolute abundance of each unique TCRbeta CDR3 rearrangement, sequence reads were collapsed and filtered. For each sample, productive Simpson clonality was calculated by taking the square root of Simpson's diversity index across productive rearrangements. As stored in TCRdb, this immuneACCESS dataset retains in-frame rearrangements with V and J assigned. A fraction of the clones does not appear; measured against another copy, unresolved V genes explain less than half of the discrepancy, and the remainder lacks a known reason. V and J calls and clone size follow that table, whereas D and trimming were derived from the DNA. The sample has 70,000 or so clones on record, more than 75% of them singletons. 29% of the sample goes to the ten largest clones.

What the study reported, not specific to this receptor: How much clinical and demographic metadata was included differed by source and by participant, and the metadata was provided uncurated.

The junction shows trimming of 9 bases on V and 0 bases on J, and the gene matches do not reach 11 bases of it. The CDR3 sequence holds 16 residues, the cysteine and phenylalanine included. Solely the CDR3 DNA is kept, with 48 bases framed from the first base. CDR1 MNHNY and CDR2 SVGAGI were looked up in the germline V gene (reference sequence). Remarks on this clone: Its antigen remains unidentified. No base quality information exists; no much larger clone differs at one position.

The collaborating institutions used their own protocols to collect whole blood in K2EDTA tubes. For TCRbeta analysis, collaborators shipped samples as frozen whole blood, isolated PBMCs, or DNA extracted from either of those sample types. This chain is built from TRBV6-6 and TRBJ1-5; the central 7 bases match TRBD1. Input material: peripheral blood. The source is a woman aged 80 or over with active or convalescent COVID-19. The CDR3 here reads CASYSRDRHSNQPQHF. Here is the DNA: TGTGCCAGTTATTCCCGGGACAGACATAGCAATCAGCCCCAGCATTTT.